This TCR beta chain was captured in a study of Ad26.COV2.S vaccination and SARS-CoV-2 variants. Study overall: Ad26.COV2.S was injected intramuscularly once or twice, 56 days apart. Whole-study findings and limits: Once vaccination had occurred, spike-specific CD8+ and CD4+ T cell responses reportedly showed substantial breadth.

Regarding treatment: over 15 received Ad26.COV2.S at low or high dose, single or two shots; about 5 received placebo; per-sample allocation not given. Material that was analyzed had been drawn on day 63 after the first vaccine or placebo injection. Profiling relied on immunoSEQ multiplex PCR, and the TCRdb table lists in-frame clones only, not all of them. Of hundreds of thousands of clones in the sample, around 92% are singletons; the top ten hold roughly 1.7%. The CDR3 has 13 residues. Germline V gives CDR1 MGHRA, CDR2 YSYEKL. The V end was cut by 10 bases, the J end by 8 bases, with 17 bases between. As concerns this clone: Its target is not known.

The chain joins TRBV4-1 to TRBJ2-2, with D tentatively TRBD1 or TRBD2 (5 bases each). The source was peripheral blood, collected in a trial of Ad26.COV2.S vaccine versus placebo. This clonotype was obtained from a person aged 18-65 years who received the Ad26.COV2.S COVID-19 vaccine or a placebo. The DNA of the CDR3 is TGCGCCACCAGGAGTGAGGGACCTGGGGAGCTGTTTTTT. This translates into CATRSEGPGELFF.